This T cell receptor (beta chain) was identified during a study of blood T cell repertoires in COVID-19. Study information: COVID-19 samples collected from the United States, Italy and Spain covered acute and convalescent phases. The analysed material was cDNA or gDNA that came from T cells, B-cell-depleted T cells, or PBMCs.

Authors' analysis steps: For nucleated cells, counts were estimated from reference gene primer amplification. TCRdb's table, derived via immunoSEQ multiplex PCR, lists solely in-frame clones and lacks some. V and J calls and clone size are copied from that table; D and trimming were computed from the DNA. Among tens of thousands of clones listed, around 91% were seen once. The CDR3 consists of 14 residues. Germline V gene lookup returns CDR1 LNHDA and CDR2 SQIVND (reference sequence). Deletions cut 5 bases from V and 3 bases from J, with 11 bases between. The receptor was derived from a man in his fifties or sixties with acute or convalescent COVID-19. The sample consisted of peripheral blood. The chain is built from TRBV19 and TRBJ1-5; D is unresolved. The CDR3 sequence: CASSQTINNQPQHF. The CDR3 region has the DNA TGTGCCAGTAGTCAGACAATAAACAATCAGCCCCAGCATTTT.